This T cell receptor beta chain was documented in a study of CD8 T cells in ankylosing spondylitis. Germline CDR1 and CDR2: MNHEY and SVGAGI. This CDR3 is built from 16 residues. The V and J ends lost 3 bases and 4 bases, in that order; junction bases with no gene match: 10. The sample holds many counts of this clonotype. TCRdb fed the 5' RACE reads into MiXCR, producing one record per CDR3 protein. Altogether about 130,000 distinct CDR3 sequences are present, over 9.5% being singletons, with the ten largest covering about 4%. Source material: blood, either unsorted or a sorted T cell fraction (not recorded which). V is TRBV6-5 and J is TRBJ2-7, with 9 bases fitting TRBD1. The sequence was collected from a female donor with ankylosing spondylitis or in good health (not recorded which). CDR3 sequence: CASSYSPGQGNYEQYF. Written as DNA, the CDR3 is TGTGCCAGCAGTTATTCCCCGGGACAGGGAAATTACGAGCAGTACTTC.